One sample yielded the 23 T cell receptor beta chains listed below, sequenced in a study of blood T cells in healthy people across ages. Alongside a J-beta primer mix, a sample-barcoded 5' primer served in a second PCR lasting roughly 6 to 11 cycles. A single record per CDR3 protein comes from TCRdb applying MiXCR to the 5' RACE reads. Altogether roughly 2 million distinct CDR3 sequences are present, 40% to 55% being singletons, with the ten largest covering approximately 2.1%. The sample was blood. Every receptor here comes from a woman in her thirties or forties in good health.

This clonotype was seen more than once but under ten times. The rearrangement joins TRBV7-8 to TRBJ2-4, with TRBD1 matching 8 bases. The CDR3 totals 15 residues. After removal of 4 bases from V and 5 bases from J, the junction contained 7 bases not matched to a gene. Looked up from germline, CDR1 is SGHVS and CDR2 is FQNEAQ. CDR3 sequence reads: CASSWLDRGQNIQYF. CDR3 nucleotide sequence: TGTGCCAGCAGCTGGCTAGACAGGGGCCAAAACATTCAGTACTTC.

The chain joins TRBV7-2 to TRBJ2-2; 8 positions agree with TRBD2. This CDR3 is built from 17 residues. With V trimmed by 3 bases and J by 4 bases, 10 bases remained unmatched. Germline V gene sequence: CDR1 SGHTA, CDR2 FQGNSA. CDR3 protein: CASSLWSSGATTGELFF. The DNA for the CDR3 is TGTGCCAGCAGCTTGTGGAGTAGCGGGGCAACCACCGGGGAGCTGTTTTTT.

The genes are TRBV11-3 and TRBJ2-7, with D hard to call. This CDR3 comprises 16 residues. CDR1 and CDR2 from the germline V gene are SGHNT and YENEEA. The germline V and J ends were trimmed by 0 bases and 5 bases, with 17 bases remaining between them. This CDR3 reads CASSLDSTFGLDEQYF. As DNA, the CDR3 is TGTGCCAGCAGCTTAGATTCGACATTTGGGTTGGACGAGCAGTACTTC.

This sequence joins TRBV27 and TRBJ1-2, with 7 positions matching TRBD1. The CDR3 has 14 residues. The germline CDR1 and CDR2 sequences are MNHEY and SMNVEV (reference sequence). J was trimmed by 7 bases and V by 8 bases; bases with no gene match: 13. The CDR3, as DNA: TGTGCCAGCGTCCCTTACACAGGGGAACGTGGCTACACCTTC. This sequence encodes CASVPYTGERGYTF.

The chain has TRBV12-3 or TRBV12-4 and TRBJ2-3, with D possibly TRBD2 on 6 matching bases. This CDR3 contains 16 residues. V lost 2 bases, J lost 4 bases, and 16 bases lay in between. Here the CDR3 reads CASSLNRRASADTQYF. The CDR3 DNA reads TGTGCCAGCAGTTTAAACAGGAGGGCTAGCGCAGATACGCAGTATTTT.

The V and J genes are TRBV20-1 and TRBJ1-2, with no clear D. Germline loops: CDR1 DFQATT, CDR2 SNEGSKA (reference sequence). V was clipped by 6 bases and J by 2 bases, with 13 bases between them. CDR3 length: 13 amino acids. The CDR3 coding sequence is TGCAGTGCGGAGGACGGAAACAACTATGGCTACACCTTC. This translates into CSAEDGNNYGYTF.

This clonotype has more than one count but fewer than ten. The chain couples TRBV27 to TRBJ2-7, with 8 bases matching TRBD2. The CDR3 has 13 residues. CDR1 MNHEY and CDR2 SMNVEV come from the germline V gene (reference sequence). Germline trimming cut 7 bases from V and 5 bases from J; bases unmatched to any gene: 7. CDR3 in DNA: TGTGCCAGCACTACGGGGGGGACGAACGAGCAGTACTTC. It is translated as CASTTGGTNEQYF.

This rearrangement joins TRBV7-2 to TRBJ2-3; the match to TRBD1 covers 8 bases. The CDR3 has 15 residues. The germline V gene encodes CDR1 SGHTA and CDR2 FQGNSA. V gave up 3 bases and J gave up 4 bases; unmatched junction bases: 6. The CDR3 here is CASSLGQAGPDTQYF. In DNA, the CDR3 is TGTGCCAGCAGCTTGGGACAGGCAGGGCCAGATACGCAGTATTTT.

The V and J genes are TRBV19 and TRBJ1-2, with D possibly matching TRBD1 (5 bases). The CDR3 totals 14 residues. The germline gives CDR1 LNHDA, CDR2 SQIVND (reference sequence). V was shortened by 3 bases and J by 4 bases, with 12 bases between the two germline ends. The CDR3: CASSITDRGYGYTF. The CDR3 DNA reads as TGTGCCAGTAGTATTACCGACAGAGGCTATGGCTACACCTTC.

This chain links TRBV27 with TRBJ1-2; TRBD1 matches at 8 bases. Germline-derived CDR1 and CDR2 are MNHEY and SMNVEV (reference sequence). The CDR3 runs 11 residues. V dropped 8 bases and J dropped 8; count of bases not matched to a gene: 4. This CDR3 is CASGQGSGYTF. CDR3 coding DNA: TGTGCCAGCGGACAGGGATCCGGCTACACCTTC.

The CDR3 loop is CASSVFPGYTEAFF. In DNA form, the CDR3 reads TGTGCCAGCAGCGTATTTCCCGGATACACTGAAGCTTTCTTT. The genes are TRBV9 and TRBJ1-1; D gene ambiguous. The V gene lost 1 base and the J gene lost 3 bases, with 10 bases spanning the gap. This CDR3 spans 14 amino acids. Germline loops: CDR1 SGDLS, CDR2 YYNGEE.

This clonotype was seen more than once but under ten times. This chain connects TRBV20-1 to TRBJ2-5; 9 nucleotides agree with TRBD2. This CDR3 comprises 13 residues. Trimming took 4 bases from V and 5 from J; bases not matched to a gene: 5. In germline, CDR1 is DFQATT, CDR2 SNEGSKA (reference sequence). CDR3 nucleotides: TGCAGTGCTAACCGAGGACTAGCGGAGACCCAGTACTTC. It translates to CSANRGLAETQYF.

This clonotype was observed a few times. The chain employs TRBV28 and TRBJ2-7; TRBD1 matches 7 bases. The CDR3 totals 15 residues. Unmatched junction bases numbered 11, after V lost 6 bases and J lost 3 bases. Germline assignment: CDR1 MDHEN and CDR2 SYDVKM. CDR3 protein: CASRILTGSIYEQYF. The CDR3 DNA reads as TGTGCCAGCAGAATTCTGACAGGGTCCATCTACGAGCAGTACTTC.

This chain joins TRBV13 and TRBJ2-1, with 13 bases that match TRBD2. The CDR3 contains 17 residues. Per germline, CDR1 PRHDT and CDR2 FYEKMQ (reference sequence). After removal of 3 bases from V and 7 bases from J, the junction contained 9 bases not matched to a gene. The DNA of the CDR3 is TGTGCCAGCAGCTTCTTAATGACTAGCGGGGGGAGGAATGAGCAGTTCTTC. Translation gives CASSFLMTSGGRNEQFF. Combining the CDR3 with reference TRBV13 and TRBJ2-1 gives the whole variable domain AAGVIQSPRHLIKEKRETATLKCYPIPRHDTVYWYQQGPGQDPQFLISFYEKMQSDKGSIPDRFSAQQFSDYHSELNMSSLELGDSALYFCASSFLMTSGGRNEQFFGPGTRLTVL.

This chain connects TRBV28 to TRBJ2-3; 7 bases fit TRBD1. This CDR3 has 16 residues. The V segment lost 2 bases and the J segment 3 bases; nucleotides outside the gene matches: 8. Germline V CDR1 and CDR2: MDHEN, SYDVKM. CDR3 residues: CASSLDWGQNTDTQYF. The CDR3 nucleotides read TGTGCCAGCAGTTTAGACTGGGGACAGAATACAGATACGCAGTATTTT.

This sequence joins TRBV11-2 and TRBJ2-3, with TRBD2 matching 9 bases. CDR3 size: 15 residues. Germline V gene sequence: CDR1 SGHAT, CDR2 FQNNGV. Unmatched junction bases numbered 4, after V lost 5 bases and J lost 1 base. The DNA of the CDR3 is TGTGCCAGCAGCCCTAGCGGGGATCGCACAGATACGCAGTATTTT. It codes for CASSPSGDRTDTQYF. Based on the CDR3 plus reference TRBV11-2 and TRBJ2-3, the full variable domain is EAGVAQSPRYKIIEKRQSVAFWCNPISGHATLYWYQQILGQGPKLLIQFQNNGVVDDSQLPKDRFSAERLKGVDSTLKIQPAKLEDSAVYLCASSPSGDRTDTQYFGPGTRLTVL.

This clonotype showed up just a few times. The CDR3 sequence: CASGRKSNEQFF. As DNA, the CDR3 is TGTGCCAGCGGTCGGAAGAGCAATGAGCAGTTCTTC. The chain links TRBV27 to TRBJ2-1; D ambiguous. The V gene lost 8 bases and the J gene lost 6 bases, with 11 bases spanning the gap. This CDR3 region has 12 residues. The germline V gene has CDR1 MNHEY and CDR2 SMNVEV (reference sequence).

The chain uses TRBV6-6 and TRBJ1-1; D is unresolved. There are 16 residues in the CDR3. Per the germline V gene, CDR1 is MNHNY and CDR2 is SVGAGI (reference sequence). Trimming removed 3 bases from V and 1 base from J, with 15 bases in between. CDR3 DNA sequence: TGTGCCAGCAGTTATTCCCGGCAGCGGGCGAACACTGAAGCTTTCTTT. Residues: CASSYSRQRANTEAFF.

This clonotype was counted a single time. The rearrangement links TRBV15 to TRBJ2-3; 7 nucleotides line up with TRBD1. After removal of 0 bases from V and 4 bases from J, the junction contained 7 bases not matched to a gene. CDR3 length equals 16 residues. CDR1 is LNHNV, CDR2 YYDKDF, per germline (reference sequence). CDR3 amino acids: CATSRDRTGMADTQYF. DNA for the CDR3: TGTGCCACCAGCAGAGATCGGACAGGTATGGCAGATACGCAGTATTTT.

This clonotype was counted between two and nine times. The chain has TRBV4-3 and TRBJ2-5; maybe TRBD1 (5 bases). The CDR3 contains 18 residues. Germline CDR1 LGHNA, CDR2 YSLEER. V gave up 4 bases and J gave up 1 base, with 22 bases separating them. The CDR3 DNA is TGCGCCAGCAGCCCCCAGGCGTTAGGCAGGGCCCGCCAAGAGACCCAGTACTTC. It codes for CASSPQALGRARQETQYF.

This sequence joins TRBV6-5 and TRBJ1-2, with 7 bases aligning to TRBD1. Germline values: CDR1 MNHEY, CDR2 SVGAGI. This CDR3 is built from 15 residues. Germline trimming cut 2 bases from V and 0 bases from J; bases unmatched to any gene: 3. The CDR3 here is CASSYETGSNYGYTF. CDR3 bases: TGTGCCAGCAGTTACGAGACAGGGTCTAACTATGGCTACACCTTC.

The chain has TRBV28 and TRBJ1-1; 10 nucleotides line up with TRBD1. The CDR3 is 15 amino acids. CDR1 and CDR2 (germline): MDHEN, SYDVKM. V was pared by 5 bases and J by 5 bases, with 8 bases of the junction left unmatched. The CDR3 DNA is TGTGCCAGCAGTCCAGGGGACAGGGGCGGGACTGAAGCTTTCTTT. This translates into CASSPGDRGGTEAFF.

The rearrangement links TRBV11-2 to TRBJ1-2; possibly TRBD1 for D (5 bases). The germline gives CDR1 SGHAT, CDR2 FQNNGV. With 1 base removed from V and 7 bases from J, the gap between germline ends came to 16 bases. The CDR3 length is 15 residues. CDR3 amino acids: CASSLGTQGDGGYTF. CDR3 nucleotide sequence: TGTGCCAGCAGCTTAGGAACCCAGGGCGATGGTGGCTACACCTTC.